This TCR beta chain was sequenced for a study of spatial heterogeneity in lung cancer. Study at large: Among detected sequences, beta-chain ones consistently exceeded alpha-chain ones in number.

The time point denotes: sample taken at primary tumor resection. The 60 to 90 donors had untreated early-stage non-small cell lung cancer. In each case, whole RNA from tumor, nontumor lung or frozen PBMC was sequenced unsorted. V was trimmed by 5 bases and J by 3 bases, leaving 7 bases between them. The CDR3 spans 12 residues. Germline V gene lookup returns CDR1 LNHNV and CDR2 YYDKDF (reference sequence). Study conclusions and caveats: Mutation counts in tumors were tracked by counts of expanded intratumoral alpha and beta TCRs. The counts of expanded TCRs, ubiquitous and regional, tracked ubiquitous and regional nonsynonymous mutations, respectively.

TCRdb called the 5' RACE reads again in MiXCR, with one record for every CDR3 protein. The table has fewer than 9,500 distinct CDR3 sequences, approximately 8.2% seen once. This clonotype was seen at least ten times. Its antigen is not known. The sample was lung tumor tissue, taken at surgery. The clonotype originates from a male donor with early-stage non-small cell lung cancer. The chain carries TRBV15 and TRBJ1-2, with no clear D. CDR3 nucleotides: TGTGCCACCAGCGGATGGGACTATGGCTACACCTTC. Translation gives CATSGWDYGYTF. Full variable domain (rest looked up from reference TRBV15 and TRBJ1-2): DAMVIQNPRYQVTQFGKPVTLSCSQTLNHNVMYWYQQKSSQAPKLLFHYYDKDFNNEADTPDNFQSRRPNTSFCFLDIRSPGLGDTAMYLCATSGWDYGYTFGSGTRLTVV.